The T cell receptor beta chain described here comes from a study of T cells in Graves' hyperthyroidism and ophthalmopathy. This clonotype was observed at least ten times. Researchers amplified the TCR beta CDR3 regions from RNA transcripts. The study used the HTBI primer set for a first-round RT-PCR of the TCR CDR3. TCRdb passed the multiplex PCR reads through MiXCR, listing each CDR3 protein once. The table shows some 510,000 distinct CDR3 sequences, with less than 25% occurring only once. V was pared by 3 bases and J by 6 bases, with 11 bases of the junction left unmatched. Germline loops: CDR1 SGHRS, CDR2 YFSETQ. CDR3 length: 18 amino acids.

The chain has TRBV5-1 and TRBJ2-2; 13 nucleotides match TRBD2. This sequence originates from a man aged 18 to 30 with Graves' hyperthyroidism. The source material was blood. CDR3 loop: CASSSMALTSGGAGELFF. In nucleotides, the CDR3 is TGCGCCAGCAGCTCCATGGCCTTAACTAGCGGGGGGGCCGGGGAGCTGTTTTTT.